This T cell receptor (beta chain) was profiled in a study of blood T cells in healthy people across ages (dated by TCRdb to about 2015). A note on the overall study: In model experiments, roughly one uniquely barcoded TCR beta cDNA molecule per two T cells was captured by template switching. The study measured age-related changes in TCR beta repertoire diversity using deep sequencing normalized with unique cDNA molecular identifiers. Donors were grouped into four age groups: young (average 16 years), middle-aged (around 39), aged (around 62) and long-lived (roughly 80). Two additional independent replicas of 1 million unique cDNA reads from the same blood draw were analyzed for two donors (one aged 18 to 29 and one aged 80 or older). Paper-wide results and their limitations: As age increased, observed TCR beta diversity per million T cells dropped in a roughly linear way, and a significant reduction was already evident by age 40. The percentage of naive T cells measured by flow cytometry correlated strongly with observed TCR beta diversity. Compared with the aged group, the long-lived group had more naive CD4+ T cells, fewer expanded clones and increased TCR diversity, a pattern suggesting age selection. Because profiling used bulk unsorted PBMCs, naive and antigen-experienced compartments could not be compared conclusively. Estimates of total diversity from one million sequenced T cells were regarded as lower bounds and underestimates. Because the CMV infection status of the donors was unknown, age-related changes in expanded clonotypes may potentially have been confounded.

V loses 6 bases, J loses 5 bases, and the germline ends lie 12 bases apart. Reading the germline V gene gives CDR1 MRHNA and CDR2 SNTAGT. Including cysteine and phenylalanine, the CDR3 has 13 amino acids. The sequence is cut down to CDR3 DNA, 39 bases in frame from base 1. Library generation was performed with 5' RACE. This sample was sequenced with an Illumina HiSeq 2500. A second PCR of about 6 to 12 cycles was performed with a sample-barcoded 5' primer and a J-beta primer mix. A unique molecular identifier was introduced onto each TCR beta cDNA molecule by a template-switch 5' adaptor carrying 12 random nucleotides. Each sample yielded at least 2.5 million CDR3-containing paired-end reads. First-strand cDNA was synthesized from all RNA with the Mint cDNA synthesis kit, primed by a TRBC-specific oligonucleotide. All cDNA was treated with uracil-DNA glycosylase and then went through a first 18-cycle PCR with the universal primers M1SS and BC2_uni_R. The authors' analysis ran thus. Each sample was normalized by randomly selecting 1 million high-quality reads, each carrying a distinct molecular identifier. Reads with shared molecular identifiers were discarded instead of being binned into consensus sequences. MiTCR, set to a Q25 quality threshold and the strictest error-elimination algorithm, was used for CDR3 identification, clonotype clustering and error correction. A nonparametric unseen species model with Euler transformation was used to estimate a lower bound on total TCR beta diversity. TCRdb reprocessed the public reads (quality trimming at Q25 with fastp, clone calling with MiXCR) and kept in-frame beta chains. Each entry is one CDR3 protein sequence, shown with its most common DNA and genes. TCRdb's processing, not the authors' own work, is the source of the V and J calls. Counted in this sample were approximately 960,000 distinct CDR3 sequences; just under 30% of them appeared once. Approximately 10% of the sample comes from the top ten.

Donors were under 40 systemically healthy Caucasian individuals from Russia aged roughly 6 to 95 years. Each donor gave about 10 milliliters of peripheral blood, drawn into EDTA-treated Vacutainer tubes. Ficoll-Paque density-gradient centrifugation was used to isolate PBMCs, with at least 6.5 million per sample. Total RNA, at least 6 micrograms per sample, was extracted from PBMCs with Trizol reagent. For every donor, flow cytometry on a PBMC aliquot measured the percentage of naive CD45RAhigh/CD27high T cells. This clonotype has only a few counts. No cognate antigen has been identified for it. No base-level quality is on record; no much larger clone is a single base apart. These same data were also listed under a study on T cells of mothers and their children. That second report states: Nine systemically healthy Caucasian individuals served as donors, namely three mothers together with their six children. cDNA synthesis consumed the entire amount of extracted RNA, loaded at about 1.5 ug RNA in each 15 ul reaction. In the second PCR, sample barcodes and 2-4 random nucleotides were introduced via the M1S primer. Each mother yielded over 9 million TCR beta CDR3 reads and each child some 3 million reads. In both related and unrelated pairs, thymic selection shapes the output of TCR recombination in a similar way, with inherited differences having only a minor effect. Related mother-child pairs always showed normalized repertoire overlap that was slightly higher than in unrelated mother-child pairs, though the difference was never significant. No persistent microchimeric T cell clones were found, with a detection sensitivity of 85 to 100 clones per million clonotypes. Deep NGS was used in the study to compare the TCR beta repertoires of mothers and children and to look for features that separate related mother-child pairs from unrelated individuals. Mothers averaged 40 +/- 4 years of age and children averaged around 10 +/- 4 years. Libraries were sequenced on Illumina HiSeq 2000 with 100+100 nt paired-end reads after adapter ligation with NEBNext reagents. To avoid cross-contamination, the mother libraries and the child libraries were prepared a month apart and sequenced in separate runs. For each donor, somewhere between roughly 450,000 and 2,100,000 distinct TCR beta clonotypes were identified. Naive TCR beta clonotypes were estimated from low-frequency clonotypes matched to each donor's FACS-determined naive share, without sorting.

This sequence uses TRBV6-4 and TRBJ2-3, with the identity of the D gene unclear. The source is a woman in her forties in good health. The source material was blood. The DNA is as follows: TGTGCCAGCAGCCGCGACCATGGAGATACGCAGTATTTT. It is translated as CASSRDHGDTQYF.